The clone carrying this T cell receptor beta chain was recorded once. The data were taken from a study of blood T cell repertoires in COVID-19. Study details: T cells, B-cell-depleted T cells, or PBMCs supplied cDNA or gDNA.

This CDR3 has 17 residues. The germline CDR1 and CDR2 sequences are SGHRS and YFSETQ. V shed 4 bases and J 4 bases; nucleotides not matched to a gene: 9. Method: immunoSEQ multiplex PCR; TCRdb's copy keeps in-frame clones and lacks some. This sample has fewer than 200,000 clones; approximately 85% occur once, and the top ten carry around 1.2%. This clonotype was sampled from a man aged 60 to 75 who had recovered from COVID-19. This rearrangement joins TRBV5-1 to TRBJ1-3; 12 bases are a match to TRBD1. Sequenced sample: peripheral blood. The CDR3 DNA follows: TGCGCCAGCAGCCCCGAGGGACAGGGGGCAGGAGGAAACACCATATATTTT. It encodes CASSPEGQGAGGNTIYF.